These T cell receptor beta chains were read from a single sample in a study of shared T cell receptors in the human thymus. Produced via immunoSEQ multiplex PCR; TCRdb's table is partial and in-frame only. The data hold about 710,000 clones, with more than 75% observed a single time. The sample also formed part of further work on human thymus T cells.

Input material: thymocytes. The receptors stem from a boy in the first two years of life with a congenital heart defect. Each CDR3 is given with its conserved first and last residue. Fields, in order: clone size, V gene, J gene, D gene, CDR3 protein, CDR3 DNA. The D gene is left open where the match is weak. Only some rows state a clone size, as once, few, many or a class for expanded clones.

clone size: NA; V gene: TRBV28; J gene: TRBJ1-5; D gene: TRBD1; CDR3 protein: CASSFTGVNQPQHF; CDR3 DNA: TGTGCCAGCAGTTTCACAGGGGTGAATCAGCCCCAGCATTTT
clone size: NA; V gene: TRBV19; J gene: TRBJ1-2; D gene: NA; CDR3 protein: CASSEPVEPGYTF; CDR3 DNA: TGTGCCAGTAGTGAGCCGGTGGAGCCTGGCTACACCTTC
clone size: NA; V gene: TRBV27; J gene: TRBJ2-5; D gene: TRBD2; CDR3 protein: CASSNGTSGQETQYF; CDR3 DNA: TGTGCCAGCAGCAACGGGACTAGCGGCCAAGAGACCCAGTACTTC
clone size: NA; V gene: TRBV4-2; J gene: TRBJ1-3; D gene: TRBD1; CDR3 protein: CASSQGQSSGNTIYF; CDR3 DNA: TGTGCCAGCAGCCAGGGACAGAGCTCTGGAAACACCATATATTTT
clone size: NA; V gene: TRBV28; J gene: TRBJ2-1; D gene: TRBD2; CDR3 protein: CASSLDWGGRAGSYNEQFF; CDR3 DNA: TGTGCCAGCAGTTTGGATTGGGGCGGGAGGGCCGGATCCTACAATGAGCAGTTCTTC
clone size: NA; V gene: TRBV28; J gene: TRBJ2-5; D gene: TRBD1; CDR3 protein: CASSSTLLRQGWVETQYF; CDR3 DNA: TGTGCCAGCAGTTCAACTCTCCTTCGACAGGGGTGGGTGGAGACCCAGTACTTC
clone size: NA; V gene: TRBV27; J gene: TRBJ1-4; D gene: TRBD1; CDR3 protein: CASSPHHRGLIEKLFF; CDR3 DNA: TGTGCCAGCAGTCCCCACCACAGGGGCCTTATTGAAAAACTGTTTTTT
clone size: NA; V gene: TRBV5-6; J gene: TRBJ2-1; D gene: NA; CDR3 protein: CASSCDCSSYNEQFF; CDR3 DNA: TGTGCCAGCAGCTGTGACTGTAGCTCCTACAATGAGCAGTTCTTC
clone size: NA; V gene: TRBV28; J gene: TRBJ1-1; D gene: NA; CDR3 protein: CASSSGEAFF; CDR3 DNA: TGTGCCAGCAGTTCAGGGGAAGCTTTCTTT
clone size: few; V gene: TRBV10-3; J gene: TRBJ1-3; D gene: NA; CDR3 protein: CAISARDSGNTIYF; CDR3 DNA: TGTGCCATCAGTGCCAGGGACTCTGGAAACACCATATATTTT
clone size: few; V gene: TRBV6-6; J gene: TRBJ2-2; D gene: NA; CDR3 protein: CASSYGPKMDNGELFF; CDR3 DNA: TGTGCCAGCAGTTACGGACCAAAGATGGACAACGGGGAGCTGTTTTTT
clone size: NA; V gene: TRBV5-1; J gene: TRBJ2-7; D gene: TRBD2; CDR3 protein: CASSPSGSNPYEQYF; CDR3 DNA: TGCGCCAGCAGTCCAAGCGGGAGTAACCCTTACGAGCAGTACTTC
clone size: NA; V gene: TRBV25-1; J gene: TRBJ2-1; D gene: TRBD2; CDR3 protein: CASSDIIAGEFQPNEQFF; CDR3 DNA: TGTGCCAGCAGTGATATAATAGCGGGAGAGTTTCAGCCCAATGAGCAGTTCTTC